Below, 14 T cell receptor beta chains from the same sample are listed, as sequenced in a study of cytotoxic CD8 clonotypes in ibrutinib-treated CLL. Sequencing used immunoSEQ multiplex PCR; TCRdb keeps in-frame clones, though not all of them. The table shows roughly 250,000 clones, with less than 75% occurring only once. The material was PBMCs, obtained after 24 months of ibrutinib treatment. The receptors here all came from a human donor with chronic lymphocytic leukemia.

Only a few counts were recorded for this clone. This CDR3 is CASTSDRQPQHF. CDR3 bases: TGTGCCAGCACCTCGGACAGGCAGCCCCAGCATTTT. V and J are TRBV6-6 and TRBJ1-5, with 7 bases aligning to TRBD1. The CDR3 has 12 amino acids. J gave up 7 bases and V 7 bases, and 4 bases lay outside the gene matches. CDR1 MNHNY and CDR2 SVGAGI come from the germline V gene (reference sequence).

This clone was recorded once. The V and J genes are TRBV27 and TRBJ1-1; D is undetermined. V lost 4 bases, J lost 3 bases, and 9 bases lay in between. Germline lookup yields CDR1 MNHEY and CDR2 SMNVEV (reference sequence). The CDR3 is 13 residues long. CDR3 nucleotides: TGTGCCAGCAGTTGGAGGGAGGACACTGAAGCTTTCTTT. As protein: CASSWREDTEAFF.

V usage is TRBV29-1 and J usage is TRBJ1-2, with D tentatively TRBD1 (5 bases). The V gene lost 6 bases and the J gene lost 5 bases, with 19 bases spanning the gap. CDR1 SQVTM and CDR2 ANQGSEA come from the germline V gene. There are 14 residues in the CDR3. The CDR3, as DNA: TGCAGCGTGACTATCTCCGGGGCGGCATATGGCTACACCTTC. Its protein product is CSVTISGAAYGYTF.

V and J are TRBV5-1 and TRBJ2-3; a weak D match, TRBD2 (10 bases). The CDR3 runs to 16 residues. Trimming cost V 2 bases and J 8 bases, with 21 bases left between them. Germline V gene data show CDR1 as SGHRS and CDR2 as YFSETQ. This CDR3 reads CASSLTSGTGSGTQYF. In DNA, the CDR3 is TGCGCCAGCAGCTTAACTAGCGGGACAGGGTCCGGTACGCAGTATTTT.

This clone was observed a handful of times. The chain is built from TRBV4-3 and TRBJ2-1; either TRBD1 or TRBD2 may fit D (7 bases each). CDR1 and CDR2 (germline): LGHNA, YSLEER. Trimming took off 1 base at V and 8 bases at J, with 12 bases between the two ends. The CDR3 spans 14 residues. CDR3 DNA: TGCGCCAGCAGCCAAGCGACAGGGAGGGATGAGCAGTTCTTC. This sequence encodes CASSQATGRDEQFF.

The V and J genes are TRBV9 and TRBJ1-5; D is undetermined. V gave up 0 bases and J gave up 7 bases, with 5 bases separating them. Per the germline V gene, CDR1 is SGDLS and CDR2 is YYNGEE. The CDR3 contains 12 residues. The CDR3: CASSVEGQPQHF. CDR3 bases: TGTGCCAGCAGCGTAGAAGGGCAGCCCCAGCATTTT.

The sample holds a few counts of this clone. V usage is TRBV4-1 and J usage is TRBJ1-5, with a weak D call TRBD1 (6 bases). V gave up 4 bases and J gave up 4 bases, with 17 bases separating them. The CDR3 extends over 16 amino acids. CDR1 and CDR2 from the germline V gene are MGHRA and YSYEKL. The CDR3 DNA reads TGCGCCAGCAGCCCGGACGGAGGGGGGCGGAATCAGCCCCAGCATTTT. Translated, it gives CASSPDGGGRNQPQHF.

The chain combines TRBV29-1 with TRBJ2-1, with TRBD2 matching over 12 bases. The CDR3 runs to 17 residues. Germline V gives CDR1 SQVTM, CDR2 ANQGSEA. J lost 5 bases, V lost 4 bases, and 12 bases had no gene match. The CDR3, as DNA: TGCAGCGTTGCCCCACGCCTAGCGGGAGGGCCTGACAATGAGCAGTTCTTC. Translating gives CSVAPRLAGGPDNEQFF.

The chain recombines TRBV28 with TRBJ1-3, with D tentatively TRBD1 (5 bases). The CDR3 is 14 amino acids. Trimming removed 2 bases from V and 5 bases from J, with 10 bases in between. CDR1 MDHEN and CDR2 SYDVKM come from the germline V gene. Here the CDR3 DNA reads TGTGCCAGCAGTTTAGGAAGGGGTAGAAACACCATATATTTT. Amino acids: CASSLGRGRNTIYF.

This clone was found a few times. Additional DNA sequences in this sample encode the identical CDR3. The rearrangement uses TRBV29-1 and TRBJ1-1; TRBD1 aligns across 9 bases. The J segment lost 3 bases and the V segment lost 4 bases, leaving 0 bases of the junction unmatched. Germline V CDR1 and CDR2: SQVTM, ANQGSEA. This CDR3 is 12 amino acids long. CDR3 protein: CSVGTGDTEAFF. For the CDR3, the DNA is TGCAGCGTTGGGACAGGGGACACTGAAGCTTTCTTT.

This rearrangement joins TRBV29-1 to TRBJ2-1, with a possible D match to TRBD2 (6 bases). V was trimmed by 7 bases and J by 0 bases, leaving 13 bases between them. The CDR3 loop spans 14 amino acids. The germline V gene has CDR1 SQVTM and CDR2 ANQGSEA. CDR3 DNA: TGCAGCGGATCTAGCGACTACTCCTACAATGAGCAGTTCTTC. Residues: CSGSSDYSYNEQFF.

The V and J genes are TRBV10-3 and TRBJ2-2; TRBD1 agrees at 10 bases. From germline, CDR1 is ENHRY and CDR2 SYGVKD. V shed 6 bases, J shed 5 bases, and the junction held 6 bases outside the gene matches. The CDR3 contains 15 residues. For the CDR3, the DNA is TGTGCCATCAGAAATTCGGACAGGGGGACCGGGGAGCTGTTTTTT. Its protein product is CAIRNSDRGTGELFF.

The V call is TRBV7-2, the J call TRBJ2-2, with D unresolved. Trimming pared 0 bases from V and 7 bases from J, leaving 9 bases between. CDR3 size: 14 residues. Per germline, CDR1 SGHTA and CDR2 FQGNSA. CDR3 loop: CASSLAYLSGELFF. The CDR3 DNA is TGTGCCAGCAGCTTAGCGTATCTGAGCGGGGAGCTGTTTTTT.

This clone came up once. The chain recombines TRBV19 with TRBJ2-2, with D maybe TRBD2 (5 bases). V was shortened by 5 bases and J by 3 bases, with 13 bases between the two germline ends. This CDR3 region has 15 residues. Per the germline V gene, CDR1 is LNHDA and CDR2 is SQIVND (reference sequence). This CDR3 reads CASSWTGIDTGELFF. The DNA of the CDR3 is TGTGCCAGTAGTTGGACGGGGATTGACACCGGGGAGCTGTTTTTT.